The 9 T cell receptor beta chains given below trace back to one sample, sequenced in a study of T-cell reconstitution after alpha-beta-depleted transplantation in children. Unique molecular identifiers were incorporated when the TCRbeta library was constructed. TCRdb analysed the PCR reads with MiXCR anew, one entry per CDR3 protein. The sample has hundreds of thousands of distinct CDR3 sequences, around 10% seen once; the top ten hold less than 9%. This specimen was PBMCs, taken before TCRalphabeta/CD19-depleted stem cell transplant. These receptor sequences come from a boy less than two years old with acute myeloid leukemia, due to receive a stem cell transplant.

The chain is built from TRBV7-2 and TRBJ1-2; D remains ambiguous. Germline CDR1 reads SGHTA; CDR2 reads FQGNSA. V was shortened by 1 base and J by 8 bases, with 14 bases between the two germline ends. The CDR3 covers 14 residues. The DNA of the CDR3 is TGTGCCAGCAGCTTAGGCGGAGCGATGAAGGGCTACACCTTC. Its protein product is CASSLGGAMKGYTF.

As to this clonotype: A much larger clone lies one base from this, so it may be a read error. This sequence joins TRBV6-1 and TRBJ2-5; D may be TRBD2 (5 bases). Trimming took 4 bases from V and 3 from J, leaving 6 bases between them. Per germline, CDR1 MNHNS and CDR2 SASEGT. The CDR3 spans 12 residues. CDR3: CASSVAKETQYF. CDR3 bases: TGTGCCAGCAGTGTAGCGAAAGAGACCCAGTACTTC.

This chain connects TRBV15 to TRBJ2-3, with a weak D call TRBD1 (6 bases). The germline V and J ends were trimmed by 6 bases and 5 bases, with 21 bases remaining between them. The CDR3 runs 16 residues. Germline V gene sequence: CDR1 LNHNV, CDR2 YYDKDF (reference sequence). The CDR3 DNA is TGTGCCACCAGTCCACCCAGGGGCCTCCGGATAGATACGCAGTATTTT. It specifies CATSPPRGLRIDTQYF.

This clonotype was counted a few times. The rearrangement joins TRBV18 to TRBJ2-5; 11 bases are shared with TRBD2. CDR3 size: 19 residues. Trimming removed 4 bases from V and 2 bases from J; junction bases left unmatched: 15. Per germline, CDR1 KGHSH and CDR2 LQKENI. The CDR3 sequence is CASSRPGLADRKDQETQYF. CDR3 DNA sequence: TGTGCCAGCTCACGACCGGGACTAGCGGACAGAAAAGATCAAGAGACCCAGTACTTC. Complete variable domain (other parts from reference TRBV18 and TRBJ2-5): NAGVMQNPRHLVRRRGQEARLRCSPMKGHSHVYWYRQLPEEGLKFMVYLQKENIIDESGMPKERFSAEFPKEGPSILRIQQVVRGDSAAYFCASSRPGLADRKDQETQYFGPGTRLLVL.

This clonotype was seen many times. J is TRBJ2-7 and V is TRBV2; 7 bases map to TRBD2. CDR3 length: 13 residues. Germline assignment: CDR1 SNHLY and CDR2 FYNNEI. V shed 2 bases and J 12 bases; nucleotides not matched to a gene: 10. The CDR3: CASSELFAGERYF. As DNA, the CDR3 is TGTGCCAGCAGTGAATTGTTCGCGGGAGAAAGGTACTTC. The full variable domain, its missing parts supplied by reference TRBV2 and TRBJ2-7, is EPEVTQTPSHQVTQMGQEVILRCVPISNHLYFYWYRQILGQKVEFLVSFYNNEISEKSEIFDDQFSVERPDGSNFTLKIRSTKLEDSAMYFCASSELFAGERYFGPGTRLTVT.

This clonotype was seen only a few times. V is TRBV11-2 and J is TRBJ2-1; D may be TRBD2 (6 bases). The CDR3 runs 18 residues. V lost 4 bases and J 0 bases, leaving 19 bases between the germline ends. Germline-derived CDR1 and CDR2 are SGHAT and FQNNGV. Here the CDR3 reads CASSSSDYPSSSYNEQFF. The DNA for the CDR3 is TGTGCCAGCAGCTCCTCGGACTACCCCTCGAGCTCCTACAATGAGCAGTTCTTC. The complete variable domain, with remaining parts taken from reference TRBV11-2 and TRBJ2-1, reads EAGVAQSPRYKIIEKRQSVAFWCNPISGHATLYWYQQILGQGPKLLIQFQNNGVVDDSQLPKDRFSAERLKGVDSTLKIQPAKLEDSAVYLCASSSSDYPSSSYNEQFFGPGTRLTVL.

This clonotype occurred once. The chain uses TRBV12-3 or TRBV12-4 and TRBJ2-1; TRBD1 is a possible D gene (6 bases). Trimming took off 5 bases at V and 4 bases at J, with 15 bases between the two ends. This CDR3 comprises 15 residues. This CDR3 reads CASSEQGRPYNEQFF. The CDR3, as DNA: TGTGCCAGCAGTGAACAGGGAAGACCGTACAATGAGCAGTTCTTC.

This clonotype occurred a few times. J is TRBJ1-5 and V is TRBV28; 9 bases fit TRBD1. In germline, CDR1 is MDHEN, CDR2 SYDVKM. V lost 3 bases to trimming and J lost 5 bases; unmatched junction nucleotides: 20. This CDR3 is 20 amino acids long. CDR3 residues: CASSLSSIGGQGWWDQPQHF. For the CDR3, the DNA is TGTGCCAGCAGTTTGAGTTCAATTGGGGGACAGGGATGGTGGGATCAGCCCCAGCATTTT.

This clonotype was counted at least ten times. The chain has TRBV6-5 and TRBJ2-7; no clear D. V was pared by 4 bases and J by 3 bases, with 16 bases between. This CDR3 is built from 15 residues. Germline V gene lookup returns CDR1 MNHEY and CDR2 SVGAGI. CDR3 region: CASSSQARGNYEQYF. CDR3 sequence (DNA): TGTGCCAGCAGTTCCCAGGCGCGCGGAAACTACGAGCAGTACTTC.